This T cell receptor (beta chain) was sequenced during a study of cytomegalovirus exposure and HLA in healthy donors. Study conclusions and caveats: Many donors shared some public TCRs, even though most TCR sequences were rare. TCR beta chains numbering approximately 150 were designated cytomegalovirus-associated.

For this clone: Its antigen is currently unknown.

The data were produced by immunoSEQ multiplex PCR, yet TCRdb's version contains in-frame clones alone and is incomplete. Of some 150,000 clones listed, just under 90% are singletons. Trimming stripped 1 base from V and 5 bases from J, with 11 bases between. Per germline, CDR1 MGHRA and CDR2 YSYEKL. The CDR3 totals 14 residues. The donors were members of the validation cohort comprising over 100 subjects, separate from the approximately 630-subject first cohort. This receptor was taken from a woman between 25 and 40 years old in good health and CMV-seropositive. The sequencing input was PBMCs. This rearrangement joins TRBV4-1 to TRBJ1-2; maybe TRBD1 (5 bases). The DNA of the CDR3 is TGCGCCAGCAGCCAAGGACAGACGCATTATGGCTACACCTTC. Residues: CASSQGQTHYGYTF.